The 3 T cell receptor beta chains below were found in one sample sequenced in a study of beta chain features in type 1 diabetes. As every portion of the isolated RNA was reverse transcribed, the sequencing read expressed TCRB transcripts. Here immunoSEQ multiplex PCR was the method, and the copy in TCRdb shows in-frame clones only, minus some. Here the sample spans around 340,000 clones, around 7.6% being singletons. Sequencing was performed on central memory CD4+ T cells from blood. These receptors came from a woman aged 18-29 years in good health.

The chain has TRBV2 and TRBJ1-2; 9 bases line up with TRBD1. This CDR3 contains 16 residues. Germline-derived CDR1 and CDR2 are SNHLY and FYNNEI. V gave up 6 bases and J gave up 1 base; unmatched junction bases: 9. Here the CDR3 DNA reads TGTGCCAGCAGCACTTTGGGGACAGGGTATAACTATGGCTACACCTTC. Amino acids: CASSTLGTGYNYGYTF.

This clone has only a few counts. The genes are TRBV7-9 and TRBJ2-3, with D uncertain. Germline CDR1 reads SEHNR; CDR2 reads FQNEAQ (reference sequence). This CDR3 contains 12 residues. V was cut by 2 bases and J by 6 bases, with 6 bases left in between. CDR3 nucleotide sequence: TGTGCCAGCAGCTTACTTTGGGATACGCAGTATTTT. As protein: CASSLLWDTQYF.

The chain has TRBV7-9 and TRBJ2-5; tentatively, D is TRBD2 (5 bases). V was cut by 1 base and J by 10 bases, with 19 bases left in between. Germline V gives CDR1 SEHNR, CDR2 FQNEAQ (reference sequence). CDR3 length: 15 amino acids. CDR3 DNA: TGTGCCAGCAGCTTAGGATCTTACCCCGAGAGCGGCCAGTACTTC. Its protein product is CASSLGSYPESGQYF. The whole variable domain, remainder taken from reference TRBV7-9 and TRBJ2-5, is DTGVSQNPRHKITKRGQNVTFRCDPISEHNRLYWYRQTLGQGPEFLTYFQNEAQLEKSRLLSDRFSAERPKGSFSTLEIQRTEQGDSAMYLCASSLGSYPESGQYFGPGTRLLVL.